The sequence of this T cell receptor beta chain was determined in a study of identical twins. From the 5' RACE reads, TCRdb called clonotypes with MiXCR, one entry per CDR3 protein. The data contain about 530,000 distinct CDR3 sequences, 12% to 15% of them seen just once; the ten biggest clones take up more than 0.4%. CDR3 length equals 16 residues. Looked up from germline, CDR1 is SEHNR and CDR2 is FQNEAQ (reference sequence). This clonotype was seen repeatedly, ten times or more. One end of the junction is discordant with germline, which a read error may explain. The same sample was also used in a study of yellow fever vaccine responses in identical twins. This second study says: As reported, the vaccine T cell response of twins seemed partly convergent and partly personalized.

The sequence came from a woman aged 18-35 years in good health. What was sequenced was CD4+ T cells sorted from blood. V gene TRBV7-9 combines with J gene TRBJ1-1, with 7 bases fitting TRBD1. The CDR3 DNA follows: TGTGCCAGCACCTTAGGGACAGCGCTCATGAACACTGAAGCTTTCTTT. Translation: CASTLGTALMNTEAFF. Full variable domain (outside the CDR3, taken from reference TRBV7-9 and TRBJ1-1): DTGVSQNPRHKITKRGQNVTFRCDPISEHNRLYWYRQTLGQGPEFLTYFQNEAQLEKSRLLSDRFSAERPKGSFSTLEIQRTEQGDSAMYLCASTLGTALMNTEAFFGQGTRLTVV.